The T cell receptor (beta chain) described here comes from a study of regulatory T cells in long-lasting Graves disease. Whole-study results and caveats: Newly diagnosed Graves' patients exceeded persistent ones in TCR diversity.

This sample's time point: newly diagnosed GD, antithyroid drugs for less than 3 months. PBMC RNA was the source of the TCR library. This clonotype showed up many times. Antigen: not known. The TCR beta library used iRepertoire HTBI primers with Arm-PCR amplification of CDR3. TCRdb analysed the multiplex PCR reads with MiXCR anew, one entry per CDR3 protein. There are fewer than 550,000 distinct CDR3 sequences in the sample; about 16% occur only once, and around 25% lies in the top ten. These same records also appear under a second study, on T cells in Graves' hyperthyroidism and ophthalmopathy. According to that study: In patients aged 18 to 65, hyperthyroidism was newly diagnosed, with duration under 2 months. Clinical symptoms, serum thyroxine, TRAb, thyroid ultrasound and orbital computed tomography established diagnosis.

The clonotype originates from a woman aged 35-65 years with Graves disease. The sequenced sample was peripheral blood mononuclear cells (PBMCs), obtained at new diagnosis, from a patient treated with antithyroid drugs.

The CDR3 here is CASSLSERGAYEQYF. DNA for the CDR3: TGTGCCAGCAGCCTTTCGGAGCGGGGGGCCTACGAGCAGTACTTC. The rearrangement links TRBV3-1 to TRBJ2-7; 9 bases match TRBD2. Germline V CDR1 and CDR2: LGHDT, YNNKEL (reference sequence). The CDR3 is 15 residues long. With 4 bases clipped from V and 2 bases from J, the junction kept 6 bases outside the gene matches.